A single sample gave rise to the 12 T cell receptor beta chains below, sequenced in a study of T-cell reconstitution after alpha-beta-depleted transplantation in children. During its preparation, the TCRbeta library received unique molecular identifiers. TCRdb re-called the PCR reads with MiXCR, one entry per CDR3 protein. The sample records 190,000 or so distinct CDR3 sequences, about 6.3% being singletons. The material was PBMCs from the stem cell graft donor, obtained from the stem cell graft. The receptor source for this set is a human donor who donated a stem cell graft to a child with Wiskott-Aldrich syndrome.

This clonotype was seen ten or more times. The chain couples TRBV15 to TRBJ2-7; 11 nucleotides line up with TRBD2. The CDR3 is made up of 15 amino acids. After removal of 9 bases from V and 3 bases from J, the junction contained 10 bases not matched to a gene. CDR1 is LNHNV, CDR2 YYDKDF, per germline (reference sequence). The CDR3 region has the DNA TGTGCCACTGGGCTTGGGGGACTAGCGGTCTACGAGCAGTACTTC. Translating it yields CATGLGGLAVYEQYF.

This clonotype was seen repeatedly, ten times or more. The V gene is TRBV6-2 or TRBV6-3, the J gene TRBJ2-7; D remains ambiguous. Trimming stripped 4 bases from V and 3 bases from J, with 4 bases between. The CDR3 covers 11 residues. CDR1 MNHEY and CDR2 SVGEGT come from the germline V gene. Here the CDR3 reads CASSSVYEQYF. As DNA, the CDR3 is TGTGCCAGCAGTTCAGTCTACGAGCAGTACTTC.

This clonotype was counted ten times or more. The V gene is TRBV11-1, the J gene TRBJ2-7; 7 bases line up with TRBD1. With V trimmed by 3 bases and J by 2 bases, 7 bases remained unmatched. Germline assignment: CDR1 SGHAT and CDR2 FQDESV (reference sequence). CDR3 length equals 15 residues. CDR3 DNA sequence: TGTGCCAGCAGCTTCGATGACAGGGTTCCCTACGAGCAGTACTTC. This gives the protein CASSFDDRVPYEQYF.

V gene TRBV6-5 combines with J gene TRBJ1-2; D gene unclear. CDR3 length: 15 residues. The V and J ends lost 7 bases and 1 base respectively, with 16 bases between them. In germline, CDR1 is MNHEY, CDR2 SVGAGI. CDR3 sequence (DNA): TGTGCCAGCACTCTCACCGGGGAGGATAACTATGGCTACACCTTC. Amino acids: CASTLTGEDNYGYTF.

This clonotype has just a few counts. The chain has TRBV14 and TRBJ2-5; D unclear. With 3 bases removed from V and 2 bases from J, the gap between germline ends came to 19 bases. CDR3 length equals 17 residues. Per germline, CDR1 SGHDN and CDR2 FVKESK. The CDR3 sequence: CASSHHIIDGQQETQYF. CDR3 sequence (DNA): TGTGCCAGCAGCCACCACATTATTGACGGGCAACAAGAGACCCAGTACTTC. The whole variable domain, remainder taken from reference TRBV14 and TRBJ2-5, is EAGVTQFPSHSVIEKGQTVTLRCDPISGHDNLYWYRRVMGKEIKFLLHFVKESKQDESGMPNNRFLAERTGGTYSTLKVQPAELEDSGVYFCASSHHIIDGQQETQYFGPGTRLLVL.

This clonotype has a count of ten or more. The chain has TRBV11-2 and TRBJ1-2, with D maybe TRBD1 (6 bases). CDR3 length: 14 amino acids. Germline CDR1 reads SGHAT; CDR2 reads FQNNGV. The V end was cut by 4 bases, the J end by 2 bases, with 11 bases between. This chain's CDR3 is CASSSRDRNYGYTF. Here the CDR3 DNA reads TGTGCCAGCAGCTCTCGAGACAGGAACTATGGCTACACCTTC.

This clonotype was detected many times. The rearrangement links TRBV7-7 to TRBJ2-3; D is possibly TRBD1 (5 bases). V lost 5 bases to trimming and J lost 4 bases, with 13 bases between them. This CDR3 is 14 amino acids long. Germline-derived CDR1 and CDR2 are SSHAT and FNYEAQ (reference sequence). CDR3 in amino acids: CASSERRVSDTQYF. CDR3 DNA: TGTGCCAGCAGCGAACGCAGGGTCTCAGATACGCAGTATTTT.

This clonotype has only a few counts. V gene TRBV27 combines with J gene TRBJ2-5, with unresolved D. CDR1 is MNHEY and CDR2 is SMNVEV in the germline V gene (reference sequence). The V end lost 6 bases, the J end lost 4 bases, and 12 bases lay between the germline ends. The CDR3 extends over 13 amino acids. The CDR3, as DNA: TGTGCCAGCAGACAACTCGCCCCAGAGACCCAGTACTTC. It is translated as CASRQLAPETQYF.

This clonotype was counted once. An end of the junction does not agree with germline; a read error may underlie this. The chain recombines TRBV6-2 or TRBV6-3 with TRBJ1-5; D may be TRBD1 (5 bases). The CDR3 is made up of 14 amino acids. The germline gives CDR1 MNHEY, CDR2 SVGEGT. CDR3 sequence (DNA): TGTGCCAGCAGTACGGGGGTGAGCAATCAGCCCCGGCATTTT. This sequence encodes CASSTGVSNQPRHF.

This clonotype was recorded many times. The chain recombines TRBV7-6 with TRBJ2-7, with 8 bases fitting TRBD1. The CDR3 covers 15 residues. After removal of 3 bases from V and 5 bases from J, the junction contained 9 bases not matched to a gene. Per germline, CDR1 SGHVS and CDR2 FNYEAQ. The CDR3 reads CASSLSDRVKDEQYF. CDR3 sequence (DNA): TGTGCCAGCAGCTTGTCGGACAGGGTGAAGGACGAGCAGTACTTC.

This clonotype was recorded a few times. This chain connects TRBV3-1 to TRBJ1-1; D gene uncertain. The germline V and J ends were trimmed by 1 base and 11 bases, with 14 bases remaining between them. Per the germline V gene, CDR1 is LGHDT and CDR2 is YNNKEL (reference sequence). The CDR3 runs to 13 residues. DNA of the CDR3: TGTGCCAGCAGCCAAGGGCAGCCTGTGAGGGCTTTCTTT. Translation: CASSQGQPVRAFF.

This clonotype appeared a few times. The chain links TRBV19 to TRBJ2-1; no clear D. Germline CDR1 and CDR2: LNHDA and SQIVND (reference sequence). Trimming left V 3 bases short and J 5 bases short, with 5 bases between. The CDR3 covers 12 residues. The DNA for the CDR3 is TGTGCCAGTAGTATGGGTAACAATGAGCAGTTCTTC. Encoded protein: CASSMGNNEQFF. Combining the CDR3 with reference TRBV19 and TRBJ2-1 gives the whole variable domain DGGITQSPKYLFRKEGQNVTLSCEQNLNHDAMYWYRQDPGQGLRLIYYSQIVNDFQKGDIAEGYSVSREKKESFPLTVTSAQKNPTAFYLCASSMGNNEQFFGPGTRLTVL.